This TCR beta chain was documented in a study of cytomegalovirus exposure and HLA in healthy donors. Across the whole study: About 82 million unique TCRs from HLA-typed donors were held in an early release of data. Study results and caveats: From TCR beta sequences, most subjects' HLA-A and HLA-B alleles were reportedly predicted accurately. A list of 150 or so TCR beta chains associated with cytomegalovirus was given. A later analysis linked a missense DCLRE1C variant to TCR beta V- and J-gene trimming.

A multiplex PCR was run with 60 Vbeta primers and 13 Jbeta primers. Some clones are missing from TCRdb's copy, which holds only in-frame ones; the method was immunoSEQ multiplex PCR. The repertoire has about 140,000 clones, over 8% of them found once; the top ten carry approximately 2%. This CDR3 spans 15 amino acids. Germline CDR1 reads MNHEY; CDR2 reads SVGAGI. J lost 3 bases, V lost 6 bases, and 4 bases had no gene match. This clone was seen more than once but under ten times. Its specificity is not known. The sequencing sample was made of PBMCs. The chain links TRBV6-5 to TRBJ2-2; TRBD1 aligns across 10 bases. The origin of this receptor is a male donor in good health and CMV-seronegative. The CDR3 is CASRRGTGDTGELFF. The DNA of the CDR3 is TGTGCCAGCAGGCGTGGGACAGGGGACACCGGGGAGCTGTTTTTT.